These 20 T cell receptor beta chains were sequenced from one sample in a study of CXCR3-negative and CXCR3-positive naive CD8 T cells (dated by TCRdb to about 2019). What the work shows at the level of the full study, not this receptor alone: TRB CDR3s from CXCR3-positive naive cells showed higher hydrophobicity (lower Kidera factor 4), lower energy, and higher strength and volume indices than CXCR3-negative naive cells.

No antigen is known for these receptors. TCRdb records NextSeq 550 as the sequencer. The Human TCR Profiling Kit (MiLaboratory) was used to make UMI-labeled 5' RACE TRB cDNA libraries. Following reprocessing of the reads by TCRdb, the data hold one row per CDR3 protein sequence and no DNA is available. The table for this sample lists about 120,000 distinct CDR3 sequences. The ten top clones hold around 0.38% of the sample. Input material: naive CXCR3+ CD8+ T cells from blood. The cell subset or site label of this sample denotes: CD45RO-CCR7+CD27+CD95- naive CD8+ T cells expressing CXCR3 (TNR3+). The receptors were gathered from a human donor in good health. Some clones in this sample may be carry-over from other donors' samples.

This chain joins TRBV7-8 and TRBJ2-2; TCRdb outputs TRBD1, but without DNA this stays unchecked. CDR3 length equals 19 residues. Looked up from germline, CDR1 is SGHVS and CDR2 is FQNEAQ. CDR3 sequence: CASSFPKDRGPTYTGELFF. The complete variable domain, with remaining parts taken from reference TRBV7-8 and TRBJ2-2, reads GAGVSQSPRYKVAKRGQDVALRCDPISGHVSLFWYQQALGQGPEFLTYFQNEAQLDKSGLPSDRFFAERPEGSVSTLKIQRTQQEDSAVYLCASSFPKDRGPTYTGELFFGEGSRLTVL.

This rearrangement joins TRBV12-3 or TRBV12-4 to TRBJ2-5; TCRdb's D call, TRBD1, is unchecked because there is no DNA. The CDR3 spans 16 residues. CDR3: CASTRGGAWPQETQYF.

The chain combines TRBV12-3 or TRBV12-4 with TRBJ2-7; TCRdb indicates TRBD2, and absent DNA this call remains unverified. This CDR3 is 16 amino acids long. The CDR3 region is CASSPGSSGGSYEQYF.

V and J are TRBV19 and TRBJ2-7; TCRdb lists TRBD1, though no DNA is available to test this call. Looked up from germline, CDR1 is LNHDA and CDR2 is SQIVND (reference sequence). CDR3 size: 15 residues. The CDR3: CASAGQGGGAYEQYF.

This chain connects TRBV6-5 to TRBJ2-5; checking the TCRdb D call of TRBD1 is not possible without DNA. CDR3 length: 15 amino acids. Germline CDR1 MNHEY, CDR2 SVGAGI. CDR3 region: CASSYLPRTEETQYF.

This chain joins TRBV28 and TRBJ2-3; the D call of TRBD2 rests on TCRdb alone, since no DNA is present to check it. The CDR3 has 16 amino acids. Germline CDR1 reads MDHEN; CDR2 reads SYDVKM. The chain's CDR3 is CASSSPTSGGMGTQYF.

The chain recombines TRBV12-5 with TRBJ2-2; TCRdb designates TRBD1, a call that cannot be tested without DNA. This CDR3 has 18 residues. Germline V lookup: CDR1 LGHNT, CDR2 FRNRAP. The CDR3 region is CASGSPNPGQGFPGELFF.

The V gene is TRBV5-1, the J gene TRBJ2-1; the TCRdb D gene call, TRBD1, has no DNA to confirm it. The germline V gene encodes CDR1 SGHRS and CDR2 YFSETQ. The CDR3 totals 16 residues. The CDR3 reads CASSLELGTGFHEQFF.

The CDR3 loop reads CASSPAVAEAFF. This rearrangement joins TRBV7-2 to TRBJ1-1. CDR1 is SGHTA and CDR2 is FQGNSA in the germline V gene. CDR3 length: 12 residues.

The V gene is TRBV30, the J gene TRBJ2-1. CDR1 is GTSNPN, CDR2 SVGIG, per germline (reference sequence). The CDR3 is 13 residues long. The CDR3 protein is CAWSPLRYNEQFF.

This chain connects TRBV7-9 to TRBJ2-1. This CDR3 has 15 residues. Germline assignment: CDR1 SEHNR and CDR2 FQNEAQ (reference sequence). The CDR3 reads CASSLVVSSYNEQFF.

CDR3 sequence: CASSEFNQPQHF. The V call is TRBV2, the J call TRBJ1-5. The CDR3 contains 12 residues. In germline, CDR1 is SNHLY, CDR2 FYNNEI. The variable domain in full, with the rest retrieved from reference TRBV2 and TRBJ1-5, is EPEVTQTPSHQVTQMGQEVILRCVPISNHLYFYWYRQILGQKVEFLVSFYNNEISEKSEIFDDQFSVERPDGSNFTLKIRSTKLEDSAMYFCASSEFNQPQHFGDGTRLSIL.

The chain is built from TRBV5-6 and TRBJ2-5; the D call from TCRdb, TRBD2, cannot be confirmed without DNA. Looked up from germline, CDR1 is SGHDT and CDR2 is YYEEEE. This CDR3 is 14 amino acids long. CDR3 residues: CASSHLGGEETQYF.

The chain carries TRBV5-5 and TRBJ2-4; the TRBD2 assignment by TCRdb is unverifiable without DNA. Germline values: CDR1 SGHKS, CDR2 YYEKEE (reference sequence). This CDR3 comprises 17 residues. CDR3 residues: CASSLWVAGLAKNIQYF.

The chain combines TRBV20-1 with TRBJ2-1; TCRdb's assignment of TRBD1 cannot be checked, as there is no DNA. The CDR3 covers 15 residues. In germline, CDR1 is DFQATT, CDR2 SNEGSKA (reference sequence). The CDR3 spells CSAMPGGDLYNEQFF.

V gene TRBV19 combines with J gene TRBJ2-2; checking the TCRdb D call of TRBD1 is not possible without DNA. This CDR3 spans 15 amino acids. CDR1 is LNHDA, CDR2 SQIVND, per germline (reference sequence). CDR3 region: CASSIGSRGTGELFF.

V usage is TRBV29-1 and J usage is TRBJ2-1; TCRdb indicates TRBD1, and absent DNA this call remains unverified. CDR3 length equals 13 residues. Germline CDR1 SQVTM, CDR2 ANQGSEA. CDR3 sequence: CSVGQGDYNEQFF.

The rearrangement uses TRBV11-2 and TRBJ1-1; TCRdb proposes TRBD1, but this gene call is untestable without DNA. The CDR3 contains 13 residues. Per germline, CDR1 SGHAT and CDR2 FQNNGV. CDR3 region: CASRTNRGREAFF.

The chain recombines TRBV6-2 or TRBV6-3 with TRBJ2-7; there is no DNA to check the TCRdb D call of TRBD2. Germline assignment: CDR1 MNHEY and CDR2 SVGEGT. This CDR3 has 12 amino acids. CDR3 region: CASSGLSYEQYF.

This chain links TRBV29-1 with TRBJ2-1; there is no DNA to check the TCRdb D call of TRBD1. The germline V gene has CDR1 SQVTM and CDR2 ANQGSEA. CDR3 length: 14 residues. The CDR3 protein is CSVEDRAGSNEQFF.